The clone carrying this TCR beta chain showed up just a few times. Its antigen is not known. TCRdb itself ran the reads through MiXCR, one entry per CDR3 protein. This table has 650,000 to 900,000 distinct CDR3 sequences, 29% appearing once. The data are from a study of T cell repertoires in cytomegalovirus infection. The V gene lost 5 bases and the J gene lost 6 bases, with 13 bases spanning the gap. Germline values: CDR1 SGDLS, CDR2 YYNGEE. The CDR3 is 13 amino acids. The chain links TRBV9 to TRBJ2-3; D may be TRBD1 (6 bases). The receptor's source is a human donor in good health (CMV status not recorded). Some clones in this sample may be carry-over from other donors' samples. The material was cultured CD8+ T cells from PBMCs, obtained from culture after CMV antigen stimulation. The CDR3 DNA sequence: TGTGCCAGCAGTGTCGGGACAACGGATACGCAGTATTTT. Protein sequence: CASSVGTTDTQYF.